This TCR beta chain was documented in a study of vaccination and CD4 T cells after COVID-19. Whole-study findings and limits: Only after vaccination were a median 86.3% of convalescents' reactive clones seen.

Treatment described: roughly 11-day PBMC culture with coronavirus spike peptide pools or control peptides (ViraFEST assay). Negative selection was the method that isolated CD4+ T cells after less than 13 days of culture. Cultured CD4+ T cell DNA underwent sequencing with the Oncomine TCR Beta short-read assay. Genomic DNA was drawn out of CD4+ T cells grown in culture. TCRdb independently ran MiXCR on the PCR reads; one entry per CDR3 protein. The sample lists 10,000 to 15,000 distinct CDR3 sequences; roughly 40% were seen once. Concerning this clonotype: Its antigen is unknown.

Trimming at V came to 7 bases and at J to 0 bases, leaving 6 bases not matched to a gene. The CDR3 runs 15 residues. This sequence was found in a human donor who had recovered from COVID-19. V usage is TRBV12-3 or TRBV12-4 and J usage is TRBJ1-5; TRBD1 matches 7 bases. The sequenced sample was CD4+ T cells from blood, cultured in vitro, obtained before SARS-CoV-2 vaccination. The CDR3 DNA is TGTGCCAGCACCGCAGGGGGGTATAGCAATCAGCCCCAGCATTTT. Translated, it gives CASTAGGYSNQPQHF.